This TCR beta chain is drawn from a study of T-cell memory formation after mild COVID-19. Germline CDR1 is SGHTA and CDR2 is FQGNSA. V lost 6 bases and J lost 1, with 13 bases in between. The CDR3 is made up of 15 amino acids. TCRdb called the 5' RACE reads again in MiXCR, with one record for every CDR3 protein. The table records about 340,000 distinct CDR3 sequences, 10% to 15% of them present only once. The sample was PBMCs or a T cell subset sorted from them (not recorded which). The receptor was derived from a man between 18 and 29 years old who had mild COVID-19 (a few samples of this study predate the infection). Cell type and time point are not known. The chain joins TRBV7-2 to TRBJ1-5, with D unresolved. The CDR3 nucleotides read TGTGCCAGCAGTCTATGGGTGAACAGCAATCAGCCCCAGCATTTT. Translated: CASSLWVNSNQPQHF.